Below, 32 T cell receptor beta chains from the same sample are listed, as sequenced in a study of blood T cell repertoires in COVID-19. Method: immunoSEQ multiplex PCR; TCRdb's copy keeps in-frame clones and lacks some. This sample carries about 55,000 clones, under 85% of them seen once, and the ten largest clones take about 2%. The material sequenced was peripheral blood. The receptor set was obtained from an older woman with acute or convalescent COVID-19.

V and J are TRBV6-2 or TRBV6-3 and TRBJ2-5, with 9 bases that match TRBD1. The V gene end was trimmed by 6 bases and the J gene end by 5 bases; junction bases not matched to a gene: 13. Per the germline V gene, CDR1 is MNHEY and CDR2 is SVGEGT. The CDR3 is made up of 16 amino acids. The CDR3 sequence is CASSSIYRGPQETQYF. Written as DNA, the CDR3 is TGTGCCAGCAGCTCTATCTACAGGGGGCCTCAGGAGACCCAGTACTTC.

CDR3 in amino acids: CASSLEGGSPTDTQYF. CDR3 in DNA: TGCGCCAGCAGCTTGGAGGGCGGGAGCCCCACAGATACGCAGTATTTT. The chain joins TRBV5-1 to TRBJ2-3; the match to TRBD2 covers 7 bases. Germline V gene data show CDR1 as SGHRS and CDR2 as YFSETQ. Trimming at V came to 0 bases and at J to 2 bases, leaving 6 bases not matched to a gene. There are 16 residues in the CDR3.

The chain combines TRBV29-1 with TRBJ1-2; 8 bases align to TRBD1. J lost 7 bases, V lost 7 bases, and 11 bases had no gene match. CDR1 SQVTM and CDR2 ANQGSEA come from the germline V gene. The length of the CDR3 is 13 residues. CDR3 loop: CSGGEKDRVGYTF. In DNA, the CDR3 is TGCAGCGGGGGGGAAAAGGACAGGGTTGGCTACACCTTC.

The genes are TRBV2 and TRBJ1-6; D is unclear. Between the trimmed V and J ends, which lost 6 bases and 7 bases, there was a span of 22 bases. This CDR3 contains 17 residues. Germline lookup yields CDR1 SNHLY and CDR2 FYNNEI. The CDR3 DNA follows: TGTGCCAGCAGGGGTTTGCGAGAACGGAGATTCAATTCACCCCTCCACTTT. Its protein product is CASRGLRERRFNSPLHF.

The CDR3 here is CATAGAPTETQYF. The CDR3 nucleotides are TGTGCCACCGCGGGGGCGCCTACGGAGACCCAGTACTTC. V gene TRBV19 combines with J gene TRBJ2-5; possibly TRBD2 for D (7 bases). The CDR3 is 13 amino acids. V was pared by 10 bases and J by 5 bases, with 17 bases between. Germline V CDR1 and CDR2: LNHDA, SQIVND (reference sequence).

This clone was picked up one time. The chain has TRBV6-5 and TRBJ2-1; 7 bases are shared with TRBD2. The V gene's germline CDR1 is MNHEY and CDR2 SVGAGI. V dropped 2 bases and J dropped 4; count of bases not matched to a gene: 5. The CDR3 totals 15 residues. The CDR3: CASSYGGGGYNEQFF. CDR3 nucleotide sequence: TGTGCCAGCAGTTACGGCGGGGGTGGGTACAATGAGCAGTTCTTC.

This chain links TRBV11-2 with TRBJ2-2; 7 bases are shared with TRBD1. Germline values: CDR1 SGHAT, CDR2 FQNNGV. CDR3 size: 16 residues. V lost 1 base and J lost 6; bases outside the gene matches: 8. CDR3 region: CASSLAVSGGAGELFF. The CDR3 region has the DNA TGTGCCAGCAGCTTAGCGGTCTCAGGGGGAGCCGGGGAGCTGTTTTTT. The complete variable domain, with remaining parts taken from reference TRBV11-2 and TRBJ2-2, reads EAGVAQSPRYKIIEKRQSVAFWCNPISGHATLYWYQQILGQGPKLLIQFQNNGVVDDSQLPKDRFSAERLKGVDSTLKIQPAKLEDSAVYLCASSLAVSGGAGELFFGEGSRLTVL.

This rearrangement joins TRBV10-3 to TRBJ1-6; 10 nucleotides line up with TRBD1. The V segment lost 8 bases and the J segment 8 bases; nucleotides outside the gene matches: 9. The germline gives CDR1 ENHRY, CDR2 SYGVKD. This CDR3 is 15 amino acids long. The CDR3 spells CAIQQPGQGHSPLHF. In DNA, the CDR3 is TGTGCCATCCAACAACCGGGACAGGGGCATTCACCCCTCCACTTT.

This chain uses TRBV12-3 or TRBV12-4 with TRBJ2-7, with D maybe TRBD1 (5 bases). This CDR3 comprises 13 residues. The V and J ends lost 5 bases and 2 bases respectively, with 10 bases between them. Here the CDR3 reads CASSPTVAYEQYF. The CDR3 DNA sequence: TGTGCCAGCAGTCCGACAGTAGCCTACGAGCAGTACTTC.

The chain has TRBV30 and TRBJ1-5; TRBD1 aligns across 8 bases. The CDR3 spans 13 residues. Germline-derived CDR1 and CDR2 are GTSNPN and SVGIG (reference sequence). J lost 7 bases, V lost 2 bases, and 4 bases had no gene match. CDR3 residues: CAWSPGGRQPQHF. The CDR3 coding sequence is TGTGCCTGGAGTCCAGGGGGCAGGCAGCCCCAGCATTTT.

The V call is TRBV3-1 (or the pseudogene TRBV3-2), the J call TRBJ1-2, with a tentative D call TRBD1 (5 bases). CDR1 is LGHDT and CDR2 is YNNKEL in the germline V gene (reference sequence). Trimming took 2 bases from V and 2 from J, leaving 18 bases between them. The CDR3 extends over 17 amino acids. Here the CDR3 DNA reads TGTGCCAGCAGCCAAAAACCCCAGGGTTATAGGAACTATGGCTACACCTTC. Translating gives CASSQKPQGYRNYGYTF.

CDR3 DNA: TGTGCCTGGAGCTTACTCGGGAGCGGGGGGGCATCAGATACGCAGTATTTT. Translated, it gives CAWSLLGSGGASDTQYF. The chain uses TRBV30 and TRBJ2-3; 10 positions match TRBD2. V gave up 3 bases and J gave up 4 bases; unmatched junction bases: 13. CDR3 length equals 17 residues. Germline CDR1 and CDR2: GTSNPN and SVGIG (reference sequence).

This clone was seen just once. The chain links TRBV15 to TRBJ1-2; 8 bases agree with TRBD1. Germline lookup yields CDR1 LNHNV and CDR2 YYDKDF (reference sequence). Germline trimming cut 0 bases from V and 8 bases from J; bases unmatched to any gene: 8. This CDR3 contains 15 residues. This chain's CDR3 is CATSRDLGQVYGYTF. The CDR3 DNA sequence: TGTGCCACCAGCAGAGACCTGGGACAGGTGTACGGCTACACCTTC.

The V call is TRBV6-6, the J call TRBJ1-2; maybe TRBD1 (6 bases). Germline values: CDR1 MNHNY, CDR2 SVGAGI (reference sequence). V dropped 6 bases and J dropped 8 bases, with 16 bases sitting between them. This CDR3 contains 13 residues. CDR3 amino acids: CASSRDTTDGYTF. DNA of the CDR3: TGTGCCAGCAGCCGGGACACAACCGACGGCTACACCTTC.

There are a few counts of this clone. The rearrangement uses TRBV27 and TRBJ1-1; D is ambiguous. The CDR3 has 13 residues. V was clipped by 6 bases and J by 1 base, with 9 bases between them. Germline values: CDR1 MNHEY, CDR2 SMNVEV (reference sequence). DNA of the CDR3: TGTGCCAGCAGCCCCACAGAGAACACTGAAGCTTTCTTT. Its translation is CASSPTENTEAFF.

This clone was seen more than once but under ten times. This rearrangement joins TRBV7-9 to TRBJ1-1; no definite D call. CDR3 length: 13 amino acids. V was clipped by 1 base and J by 0 bases, with 3 bases between them. Germline lookup yields CDR1 SEHNR and CDR2 FQNEAQ (reference sequence). CDR3: CASSLDMNTEAFF. In DNA, the CDR3 is TGTGCCAGCAGCTTAGACATGAACACTGAAGCTTTCTTT.

The rearrangement links TRBV2 to TRBJ1-2; 12 bases are a match to TRBD1. CDR1 SNHLY and CDR2 FYNNEI come from the germline V gene. After removal of 8 bases from V and 5 bases from J, the junction contained 12 bases not matched to a gene. The CDR3 contains 16 residues. DNA of the CDR3: TGTGCCAGCGAGGGGGGGACAGGGGGCGCGAAATATGGCTACACCTTC. Encoded protein: CASEGGTGGAKYGYTF.

This chain links TRBV30 with TRBJ1-2; D is undetermined. The CDR3 totals 13 residues. Between the trimmed V and J ends, which lost 4 bases and 8 bases, there was a span of 17 bases. The germline V gene encodes CDR1 GTSNPN and CDR2 SVGIG (reference sequence). The CDR3 sequence: CAWTLTRQAGYTF. DNA of the CDR3: TGTGCCTGGACCCTAACCCGCCAGGCCGGCTACACCTTC.

The V and J genes are TRBV19 and TRBJ2-3, with TRBD1 as a possible D gene (6 bases). Trimming took off 6 bases at V and 0 bases at J, with 10 bases between the two ends. The CDR3 totals 14 residues. CDR1 is LNHDA and CDR2 is SQIVND in the germline V gene (reference sequence). DNA for the CDR3: TGTGCCAGTAGCGGACAGACTAGCACAGATACGCAGTATTTT. Amino acid sequence: CASSGQTSTDTQYF.

This clone was counted once. This chain uses TRBV5-1 with TRBJ2-2; 10 nucleotides match TRBD1. Looked up from germline, CDR1 is SGHRS and CDR2 is YFSETQ. CDR3 size: 15 residues. After removal of 3 bases from V and 4 bases from J, the junction contained 3 bases not matched to a gene. CDR3 region: CASSSRDRGTGELFF. The CDR3 DNA sequence: TGCGCCAGCAGCTCCCGGGACAGGGGCACCGGGGAGCTGTTTTTT.

The CDR3 loop reads CASSRTGSTEAFF. The CDR3 region has the DNA TGTGCCAGCAGCCGTACAGGGTCTACTGAAGCTTTCTTT. The gene calls are TRBV4-2 and TRBJ1-1, with D possibly TRBD1 on 6 matching bases. Trimming shortened V by 4 bases and J by 5 bases, and 11 bases separated the two germline ends. The CDR3 has 13 residues. Germline CDR1 is LGHNA and CDR2 is YNFKEQ.

This rearrangement joins TRBV24-1 to TRBJ2-3; tentative D call: TRBD1 (5 bases). Per germline, CDR1 KGHDR and CDR2 SFDVKD. The CDR3 spans 14 residues. V was shortened by 4 bases and J by 1 base, with 8 bases between the two germline ends. This CDR3 is CATSEDSRTDTQYF. CDR3 bases: TGTGCCACCAGTGAAGACAGCCGCACAGATACGCAGTATTTT.

V gene TRBV2 combines with J gene TRBJ1-2; D may be TRBD1 (6 bases). CDR1 is SNHLY, CDR2 FYNNEI, per germline. The CDR3 contains 20 residues. Trimming took off 7 bases at V and 0 bases at J, with 30 bases between the two ends. The CDR3 protein is CASIETPPDFQTGANYGYTF. CDR3 nucleotide sequence: TGTGCCAGCATCGAGACGCCGCCCGATTTCCAGACAGGTGCTAACTATGGCTACACCTTC.

V is TRBV5-4 and J is TRBJ1-2; weak D call: TRBD1 (6 bases). Germline V gene lookup returns CDR1 SGHNT and CDR2 YYREEE (reference sequence). The V and J ends lost 4 bases and 5 bases respectively, with 21 bases between them. This CDR3 spans 16 amino acids. CDR3 coding DNA: TGTGCCAGCAGCCCCCCCCGCGCTTTAAGGGGGTATGGCTACACCTTC. Translated: CASSPPRALRGYGYTF.

V gene TRBV7-8 combines with J gene TRBJ1-2, with 7 positions matching TRBD1. This CDR3 has 14 amino acids. The J segment lost 10 bases and the V segment lost 0 bases, leaving 8 bases of the junction unmatched. Germline V gene sequence: CDR1 SGHVS, CDR2 FQNEAQ. The CDR3 region is CASSLAGTASSYTF. The CDR3 DNA sequence: TGTGCCAGCAGCTTAGCCGGGACAGCCTCTTCCTACACCTTC.

This clone has only one observation. The chain combines TRBV2 with TRBJ1-5, with 8 bases identical to TRBD1. Unmatched junction bases numbered 4, after V lost 6 bases and J lost 0 bases. CDR3 size: 15 residues. Germline CDR1 SNHLY, CDR2 FYNNEI. CDR3 loop: CASSWTGYSNQPQHF. CDR3 sequence (DNA): TGTGCCAGCAGCTGGACAGGGTATAGCAATCAGCCCCAGCATTTT.

The gene calls are TRBV2 and TRBJ1-1, with 7 positions matching TRBD1. The CDR3 is 15 residues long. The germline V gene encodes CDR1 SNHLY and CDR2 FYNNEI. V dropped 5 bases and J dropped 1; count of bases not matched to a gene: 7. In DNA, the CDR3 is TGTGCCAGCAGTACGAGACAGGGCCCGAACACTGAAGCTTTCTTT. Encoded protein: CASSTRQGPNTEAFF. Together with reference TRBV2 and TRBJ1-1, the CDR3 gives the full variable domain: EPEVTQTPSHQVTQMGQEVILRCVPISNHLYFYWYRQILGQKVEFLVSFYNNEISEKSEIFDDQFSVERPDGSNFTLKIRSTKLEDSAMYFCASSTRQGPNTEAFFGQGTRLTVV.

This sequence joins TRBV5-4 and TRBJ1-4; TRBD1 matches 7 bases. V was pared by 0 bases and J by 0 bases, with 5 bases of the junction left unmatched. The CDR3 consists of 17 residues. In germline, CDR1 is SGHNT, CDR2 YYREEE (reference sequence). CDR3 protein: CASSLEEGAATNEKLFF. The CDR3 bases are TGTGCCAGCAGCTTGGAAGAGGGGGCTGCAACTAATGAAAAACTGTTTTTT.

This chain uses TRBV30 with TRBJ2-6; unclear D gene. Germline-derived CDR1 and CDR2 are GTSNPN and SVGIG (reference sequence). The CDR3 contains 16 residues. Trimming removed 5 bases from V and 0 bases from J, with 14 bases in between. DNA of the CDR3: TGTGCCTGGGACCCCCGGGTTGGCTCTGGGGCCAACGTCCTGACTTTC. Translated: CAWDPRVGSGANVLTF.

CDR3 nucleotides: TGTGCCAGCAGTGATGGACAGGGTATCGGGGAGCTGTTTTTT. Translation: CASSDGQGIGELFF. This chain links TRBV6-2 or TRBV6-3 with TRBJ2-2; 8 bases agree with TRBD1. Trimming cost V 5 bases and J 7 bases; bases outside gene matches: 6. Germline CDR1 MNHEY, CDR2 SVGEGT. The CDR3 runs 14 residues.

V is TRBV29-1 and J is TRBJ2-7; D perhaps matches TRBD2 (7 bases). Trimming removed 4 bases from V and 4 bases from J, with 11 bases in between. Germline assignment: CDR1 SQVTM and CDR2 ANQGSEA. The CDR3 covers 12 residues. The CDR3 spells CSVARGGYEQYF. The CDR3 DNA reads TGCAGCGTTGCGAGGGGGGGGTACGAGCAGTACTTC.

V usage is TRBV5-6 and J usage is TRBJ1-6; 8 bases match TRBD1. This CDR3 comprises 14 residues. The trim removed 3 bases at V and 8 bases at J, leaving 4 bases unmatched. CDR1 SGHDT and CDR2 YYEEEE come from the germline V gene. The CDR3 DNA reads as TGTGCCAGCAGCTGGGACAGGCCTTATTCACCCCTCCACTTT. Translating it yields CASSWDRPYSPLHF.